This T cell receptor beta chain was identified during a study of cytomegalovirus exposure and HLA in healthy donors. The CDR3 totals 16 residues. Trimming shortened V by 5 bases and J by 3 bases, and 19 bases separated the two germline ends. Germline V lookup: CDR1 SEHNR, CDR2 FQNEAQ (reference sequence). PCR employed 60 Vbeta and 13 Jbeta primers. The table came from immunoSEQ multiplex PCR; TCRdb's copy has only in-frame clones and leaves some out. The sample yields 120,000 or so clones, under 80% seen once. The receptor was derived from a woman in her 50s in good health and CMV-seropositive. The chain uses TRBV7-9 and TRBJ1-1, with TRBD1 as a possible D gene (5 bases). The sequenced material came from PBMCs. The CDR3 DNA sequence: TGTGCCAGCAGCAAAGGGGTATCCGCGCCCGACACTGAAGCTTTCTTT. It is translated as CASSKGVSAPDTEAFF.